The T cell receptor beta chain described here comes from a study of shared clonotypes between healthy human individuals. The length of the CDR3 is 13 residues. Trimming took 3 bases from V and 7 from J, leaving 14 bases between them. The germline CDR1 and CDR2 sequences are SQVTM and ANQGSEA. Remarks on this clone: Its antigen remains unknown.

Every immunoSEQ plate was one replicate of a subset's evenly spread DNA. About 30,000 T cell genomes, or about 290 ng DNA, went into unsorted PBMC replicate PCRs. The data were produced by immunoSEQ multiplex PCR, yet TCRdb's version contains in-frame clones alone and is incomplete. The sample carries fewer than 650,000 clones, 75% to 85% recorded once. Study-level results: The researchers took only blood, and tissue repertoires probably look different. Among donors, sharing of clonotypes was expected to be affected by sequencing depth.

The origin of this receptor is a woman aged 35 to 49 in good health. Some clones in this sample may be carry-over from other donors' samples. The gene calls are TRBV29-1 and TRBJ2-3; no clear D. Sample: PBMCs. As DNA, the CDR3 is TGCAGCGTTGAGTGGTCGGGTAGGCATACGCAGTATTTT. Amino acid sequence: CSVEWSGRHTQYF.